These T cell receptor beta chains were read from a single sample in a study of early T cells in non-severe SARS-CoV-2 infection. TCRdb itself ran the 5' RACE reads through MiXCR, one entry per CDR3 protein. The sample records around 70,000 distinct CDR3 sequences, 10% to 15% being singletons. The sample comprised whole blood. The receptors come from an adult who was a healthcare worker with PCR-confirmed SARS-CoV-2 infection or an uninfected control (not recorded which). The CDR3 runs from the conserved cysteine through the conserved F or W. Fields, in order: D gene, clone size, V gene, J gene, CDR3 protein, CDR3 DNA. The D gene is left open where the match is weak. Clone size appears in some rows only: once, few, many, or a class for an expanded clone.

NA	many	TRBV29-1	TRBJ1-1	CSVEWAGRAEAFF	TGCAGCGTTGAATGGGCAGGGAGGGCTGAAGCTTTCTTT
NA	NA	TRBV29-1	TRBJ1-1	CSAQNTEAFF	TGCAGCGCCCAGAACACTGAAGCTTTCTTT
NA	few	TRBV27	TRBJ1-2	CATGQRGNYGYTF	TGTGCCACCGGGCAAAGGGGGAACTATGGCTACACCTTC
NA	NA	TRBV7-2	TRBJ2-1	CASSLGAGGRGQFF	TGTGCCAGCAGCTTAGGGGCTGGTGGGAGAGGGCAGTTCTTC
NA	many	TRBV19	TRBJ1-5	CASSKWTEGQPQHF	TGTGCCAGTAGTAAGTGGACGGAGGGCCAGCCCCAGCATTTT
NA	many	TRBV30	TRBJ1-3	CAWTGYGGLRRNTIYF	TGTGCCTGGACTGGGTACGGCGGTTTGAGGAGAAACACCATATATTTT
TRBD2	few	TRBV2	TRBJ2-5	CASRGLAGGQETQYF	TGTGCCAGCAGGGGACTAGCGGGAGGCCAAGAGACCCAGTACTTC
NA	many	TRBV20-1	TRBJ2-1	CSATGSLGPESYNEQFF	TGCAGTGCTACCGGCAGTCTCGGACCAGAGAGCTACAATGAGCAGTTCTTC
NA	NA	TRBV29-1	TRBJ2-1	CSVGGSEQFF	TGCAGCGTTGGAGGGAGTGAGCAGTTCTTC
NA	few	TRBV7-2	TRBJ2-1	CASSFSTEQFF	TGTGCCAGCAGCTTTTCAACGGAGCAGTTCTTC
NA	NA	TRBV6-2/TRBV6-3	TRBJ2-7	CASSPTTGETYEQYF	TGTGCCAGCAGTCCGACCACTGGGGAGACCTACGAGCAGTACTTC
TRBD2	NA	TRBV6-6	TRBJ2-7	CASSSGTSGNYEQYF	TGTGCCAGCAGTTCCGGGACTAGCGGGAACTACGAGCAGTACTTC
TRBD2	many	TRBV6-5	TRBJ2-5	CASSYSTGGRGRETQYF	TGTGCCAGCAGTTACTCGACGGGCGGGAGAGGAAGGGAGACCCAGTACTTC
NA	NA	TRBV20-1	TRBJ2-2	CSALQGLNTGELFF	TGCAGTGCTTTACAGGGTTTGAACACCGGGGAGCTGTTTTTT
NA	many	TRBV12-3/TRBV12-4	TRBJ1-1	CASSYTGRTEAFF	TGTGCCAGCAGTTATACAGGGCGGACTGAAGCTTTCTTT
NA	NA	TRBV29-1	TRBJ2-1	CSVLRGRGNNEQFF	TGCAGCGTTCTTCGGGGAAGGGGTAACAATGAGCAGTTCTTC
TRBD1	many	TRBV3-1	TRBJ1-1	CASSQGDPGGLNTEAFF	TGTGCCAGCAGCCAAGGGGATCCAGGGGGCTTGAACACTGAAGCTTTCTTT
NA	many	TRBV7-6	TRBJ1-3	CASSLGKMNTIYF	TGTGCCAGCAGCTTGGGCAAGATGAACACCATATATTTT
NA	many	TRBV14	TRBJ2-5	CASSLRAVETQYF	TGTGCCAGCAGCCTACGGGCGGTAGAGACCCAGTACTTC
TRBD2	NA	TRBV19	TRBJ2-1	CASSIGGPSGRANNEQFF	TGTGCCAGTAGTATAGGAGGCCCTAGCGGGAGGGCCAACAATGAGCAGTTCTTC
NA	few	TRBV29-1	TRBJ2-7	CSHYRRGDHEQYF	TGCAGTCACTACAGGCGCGGGGACCACGAGCAGTACTTC
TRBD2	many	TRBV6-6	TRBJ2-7	CASRRRSGSSYEQYF	TGTGCCAGCAGGCGCCGTAGCGGGAGTTCGTACGAGCAGTACTTC
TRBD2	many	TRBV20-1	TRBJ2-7	CSAPRRGYEHEQYF	TGCAGTGCTCCTCGGCGGGGGTATGAGCACGAGCAGTACTTC
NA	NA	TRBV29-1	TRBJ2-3	CSVAAGSTDTQYF	TGCAGCGTTGCGGCGGGATCCACAGATACGCAGTATTTT
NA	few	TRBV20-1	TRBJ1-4	CSAREAARGWEEKLFF	TGCAGTGCTAGAGAGGCGGCCAGGGGATGGGAGGAAAAACTGTTTTTT
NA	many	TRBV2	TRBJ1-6	CASYSPLHF	TGTGCCAGCTATTCACCCCTCCACTTT
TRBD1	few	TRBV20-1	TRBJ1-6	CSARSRTGGYNSPLHF	TGCAGTGCTAGATCCCGGACAGGGGGATATAATTCACCCCTCCACTTT